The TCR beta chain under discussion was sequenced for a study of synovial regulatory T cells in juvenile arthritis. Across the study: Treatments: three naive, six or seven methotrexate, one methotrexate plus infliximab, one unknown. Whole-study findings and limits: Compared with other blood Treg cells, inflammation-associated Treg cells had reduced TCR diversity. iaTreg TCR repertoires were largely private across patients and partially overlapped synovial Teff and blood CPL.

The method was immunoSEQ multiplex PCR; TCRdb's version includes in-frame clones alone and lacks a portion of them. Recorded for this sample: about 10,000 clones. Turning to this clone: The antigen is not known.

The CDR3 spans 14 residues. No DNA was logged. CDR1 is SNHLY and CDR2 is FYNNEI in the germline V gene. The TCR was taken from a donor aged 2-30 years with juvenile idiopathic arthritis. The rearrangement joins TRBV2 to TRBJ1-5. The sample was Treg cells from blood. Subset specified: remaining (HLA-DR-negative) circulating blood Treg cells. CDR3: CASSDLSRNQPQHF. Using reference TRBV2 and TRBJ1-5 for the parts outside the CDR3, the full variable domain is EPEVTQTPSHQVTQMGQEVILRCVPISNHLYFYWYRQILGQKVEFLVSFYNNEISEKSEIFDDQFSVERPDGSNFTLKIRSTKLEDSAMYFCASSDLSRNQPQHFGDGTRLSIL.